The clone carrying this TCR beta chain was recorded once. The CDR3 runs 17 residues. Looked up from germline, CDR1 is SEHNR and CDR2 is FQNEAQ (reference sequence). The V gene lost 2 bases and the J gene lost 5 bases, with 20 bases spanning the gap. Libraries were prepared by immunoSEQ multiplex PCR; TCRdb keeps only in-frame clonotypes and omits some of them. Of fewer than 85,000 clones listed, around 96% are singletons. The sample originates from a study of T cell changes during pregnancy in multiple sclerosis. The sequencing used peripheral blood, collected in the second trimester of pregnancy. The TCR sequence derives from a female donor with multiple sclerosis, enrolled in a pregnancy study. The chain is built from TRBV7-9 and TRBJ2-3; TRBD2 might be the D (6 bases). CDR3 nucleotides: TGTGCCAGCAGCTTATCCGGGGGTAGCGGTGTGGGAGATACGCAGTATTTT. Amino acid sequence: CASSLSGGSGVGDTQYF.